These 2 T cell receptor beta chains were all obtained from the same sample, sequenced in a study of shared clonotypes between healthy human individuals. Profiling relied on immunoSEQ multiplex PCR, and the TCRdb table lists in-frame clones only, not all of them. The profile covers approximately 2.5 million clones, with approximately 94% appearing a single time and more than 0.12% taken by the ten largest. The sequencing input was naive CD4+ T cells sorted from blood. As for subset: CD45RA+ positively selected. The receptors derive from a man aged 18 to 35 in good health.

The rearrangement links TRBV18 to TRBJ1-2; possibly TRBD1 for D (5 bases). The CDR3 consists of 14 residues. In germline, CDR1 is KGHSH, CDR2 LQKENI. Trimming took 2 bases from V and 5 from J, leaving 12 bases between them. The CDR3 nucleotides are TGTGCCAGCTCACCAGGGAGAGGGGAGTATGGCTACACCTTC. The encoded protein is CASSPGRGEYGYTF.

In nucleotides, the CDR3 is TGTGCCAGCAGTTCCCGACTGGAGCTGTTTTTT. Protein: CASSSRLELFF. The rearrangement joins TRBV28 to TRBJ2-2; D is uncertain. Trimming stripped 4 bases from V and 10 bases from J, with 7 bases between. The germline CDR1 and CDR2 sequences are MDHEN and SYDVKM. The CDR3 is 11 amino acids. The full variable domain, completed using reference TRBV28 and TRBJ2-2, is DVKVTQSSRYLVKRTGEKVFLECVQDMDHENMFWYRQDPGLGLRLIYFSYDVKMKEKGDIPEGYSVSREKKERFSLILESASTNQTSMYLCASSSRLELFFGEGSRLTVL.